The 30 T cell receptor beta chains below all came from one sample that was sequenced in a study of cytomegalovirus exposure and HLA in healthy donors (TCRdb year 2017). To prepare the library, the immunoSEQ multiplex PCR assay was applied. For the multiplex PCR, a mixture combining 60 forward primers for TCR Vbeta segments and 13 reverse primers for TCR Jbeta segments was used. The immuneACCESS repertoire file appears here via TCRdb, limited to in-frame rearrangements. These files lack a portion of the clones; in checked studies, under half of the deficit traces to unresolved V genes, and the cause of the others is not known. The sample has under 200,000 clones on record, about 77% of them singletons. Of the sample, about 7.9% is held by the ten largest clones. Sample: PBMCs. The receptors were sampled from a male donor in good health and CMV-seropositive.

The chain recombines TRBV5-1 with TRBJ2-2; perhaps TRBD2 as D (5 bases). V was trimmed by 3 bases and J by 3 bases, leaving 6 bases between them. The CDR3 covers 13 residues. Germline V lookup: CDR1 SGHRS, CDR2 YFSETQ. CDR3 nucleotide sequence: TGCGCCAGCAGCTGGGGAGACACCGGGGAGCTGTTTTTT. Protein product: CASSWGDTGELFF.

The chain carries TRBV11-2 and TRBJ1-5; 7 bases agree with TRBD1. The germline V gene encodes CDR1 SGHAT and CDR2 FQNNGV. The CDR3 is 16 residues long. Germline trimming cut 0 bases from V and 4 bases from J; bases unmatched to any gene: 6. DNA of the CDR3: TGTGCCAGCAGCTTAGAAGACAGGGTTGGAAATCAGCCCCAGCATTTT. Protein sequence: CASSLEDRVGNQPQHF.

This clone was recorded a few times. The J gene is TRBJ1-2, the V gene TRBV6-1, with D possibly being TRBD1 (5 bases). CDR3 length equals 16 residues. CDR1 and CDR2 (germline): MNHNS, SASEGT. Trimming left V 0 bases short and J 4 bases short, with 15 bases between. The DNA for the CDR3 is TGTGCCAGCAGTGAAGCCGGGGGAGATGCAATCTATGGCTACACCTTC. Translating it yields CASSEAGGDAIYGYTF.

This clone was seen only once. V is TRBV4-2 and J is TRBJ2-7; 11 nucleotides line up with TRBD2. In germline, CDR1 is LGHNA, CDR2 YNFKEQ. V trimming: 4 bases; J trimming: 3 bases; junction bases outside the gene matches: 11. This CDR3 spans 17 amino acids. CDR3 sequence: CASSRGPLGTSGYEQYF. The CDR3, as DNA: TGTGCCAGCAGCCGAGGACCTCTAGGGACTAGCGGCTACGAGCAGTACTTC.

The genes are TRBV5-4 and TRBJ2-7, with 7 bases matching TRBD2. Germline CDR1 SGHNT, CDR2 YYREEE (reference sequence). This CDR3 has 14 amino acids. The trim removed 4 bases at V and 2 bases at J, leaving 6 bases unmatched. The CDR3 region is CASSQVGGPYEQYF. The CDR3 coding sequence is TGTGCCAGCAGCCAAGTGGGAGGGCCCTACGAGCAGTACTTC.

CDR3 nucleotides: TGTGCCAGTAGTATCGGGGCAGGGGCAGATACGCAGTATTTT. Translating it yields CASSIGAGADTQYF. The chain joins TRBV19 to TRBJ2-3; tentative D call: TRBD1 (6 bases). CDR1 and CDR2 (germline): LNHDA, SQIVND (reference sequence). This CDR3 comprises 14 residues. V gave up 3 bases and J gave up 4 bases, with 11 bases separating them.

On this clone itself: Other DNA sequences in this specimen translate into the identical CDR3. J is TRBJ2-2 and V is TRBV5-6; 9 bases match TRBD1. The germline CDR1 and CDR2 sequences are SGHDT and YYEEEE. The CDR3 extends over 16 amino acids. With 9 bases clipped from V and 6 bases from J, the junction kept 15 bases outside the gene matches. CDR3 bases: TGTGCCACTTCAGATGGGACAGGGTATGGGTCCGGGGAGCTGTTTTTT. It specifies CATSDGTGYGSGELFF.

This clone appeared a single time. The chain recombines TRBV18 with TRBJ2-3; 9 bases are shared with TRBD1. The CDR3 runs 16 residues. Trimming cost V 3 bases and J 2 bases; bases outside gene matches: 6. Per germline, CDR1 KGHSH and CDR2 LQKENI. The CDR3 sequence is CASSPGWDRDTDTQYF. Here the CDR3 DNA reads TGTGCCAGCTCACCGGGGTGGGACAGGGACACAGATACGCAGTATTTT.

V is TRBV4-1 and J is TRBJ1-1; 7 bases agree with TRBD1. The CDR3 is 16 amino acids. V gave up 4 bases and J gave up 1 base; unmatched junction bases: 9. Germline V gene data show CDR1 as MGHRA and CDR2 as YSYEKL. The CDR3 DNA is TGCGCCAGCAGCCCGATCCTGGGACAGAAGAACACTGAAGCTTTCTTT. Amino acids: CASSPILGQKNTEAFF.

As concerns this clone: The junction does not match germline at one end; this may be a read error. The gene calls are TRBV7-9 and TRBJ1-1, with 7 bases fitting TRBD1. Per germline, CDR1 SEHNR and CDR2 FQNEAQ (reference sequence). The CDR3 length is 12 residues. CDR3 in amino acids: CSSSSDRRRAFF. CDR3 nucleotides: TGTTCCAGCAGCTCGGACAGGAGGCGGGCTTTCTTT.

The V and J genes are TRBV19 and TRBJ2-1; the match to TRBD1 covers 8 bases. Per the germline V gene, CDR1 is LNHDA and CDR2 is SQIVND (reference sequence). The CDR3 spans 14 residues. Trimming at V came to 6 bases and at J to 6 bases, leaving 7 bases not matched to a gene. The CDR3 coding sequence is TGTGCCAGTAGATTGACAGGGGCCCTCAATGAGCAGTTCTTC. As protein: CASRLTGALNEQFF.

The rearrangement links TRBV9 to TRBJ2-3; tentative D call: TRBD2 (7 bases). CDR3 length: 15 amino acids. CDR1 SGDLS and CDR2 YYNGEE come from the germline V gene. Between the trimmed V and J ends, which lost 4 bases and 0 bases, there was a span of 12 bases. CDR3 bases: TGTGCCAGCAGCATTCGGGGGGCTAGCACAGATACGCAGTATTTT. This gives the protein CASSIRGASTDTQYF.

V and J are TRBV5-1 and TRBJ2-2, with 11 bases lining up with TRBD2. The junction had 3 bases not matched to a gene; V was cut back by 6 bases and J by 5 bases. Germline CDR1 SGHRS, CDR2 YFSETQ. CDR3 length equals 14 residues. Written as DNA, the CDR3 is TGCGCCAGCAATAGCGGGGGGGAAACCGGGGAGCTGTTTTTT. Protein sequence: CASNSGGETGELFF.

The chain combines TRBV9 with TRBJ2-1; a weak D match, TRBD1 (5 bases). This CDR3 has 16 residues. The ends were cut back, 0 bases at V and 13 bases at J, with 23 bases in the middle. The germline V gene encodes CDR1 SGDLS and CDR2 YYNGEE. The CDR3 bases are TGTGCCAGCAGCGTAGACGGCAGGCCCGGTGCAAGGGGACAGTTCTTC. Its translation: CASSVDGRPGARGQFF.

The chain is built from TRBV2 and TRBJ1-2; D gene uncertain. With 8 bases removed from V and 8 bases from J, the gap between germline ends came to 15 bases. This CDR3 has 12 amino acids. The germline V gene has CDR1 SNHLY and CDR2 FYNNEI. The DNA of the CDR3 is TGTGCCAGCGAAGATGGCGGGTGGGGCTACACCTTC. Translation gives CASEDGGWGYTF. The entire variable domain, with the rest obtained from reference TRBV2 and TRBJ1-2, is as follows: EPEVTQTPSHQVTQMGQEVILRCVPISNHLYFYWYRQILGQKVEFLVSFYNNEISEKSEIFDDQFSVERPDGSNFTLKIRSTKLEDSAMYFCASEDGGWGYTFGSGTRLTVV.

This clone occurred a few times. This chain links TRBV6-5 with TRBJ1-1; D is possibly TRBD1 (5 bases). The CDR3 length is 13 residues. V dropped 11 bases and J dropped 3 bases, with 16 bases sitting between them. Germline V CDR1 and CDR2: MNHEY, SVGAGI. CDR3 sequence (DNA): TGTGCCGTAACGGGGGGGTGGGACACTGAAGCTTTCTTT. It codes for CAVTGGWDTEAFF.

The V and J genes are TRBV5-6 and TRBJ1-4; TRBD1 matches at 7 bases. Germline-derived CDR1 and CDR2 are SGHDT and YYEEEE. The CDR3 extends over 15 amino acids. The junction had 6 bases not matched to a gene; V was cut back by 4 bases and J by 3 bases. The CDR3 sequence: CASSRAGGPNEKLFF. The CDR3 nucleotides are TGTGCCAGCAGCCGAGCAGGGGGACCTAATGAAAAACTGTTTTTT.

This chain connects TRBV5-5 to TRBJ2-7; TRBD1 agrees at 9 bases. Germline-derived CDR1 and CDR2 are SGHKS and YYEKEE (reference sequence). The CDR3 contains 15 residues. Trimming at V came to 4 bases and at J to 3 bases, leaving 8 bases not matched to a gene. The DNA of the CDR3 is TGTGCCAGCAGCCCATACGGGGGACAGGGCTACGAGCAGTACTTC. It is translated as CASSPYGGQGYEQYF. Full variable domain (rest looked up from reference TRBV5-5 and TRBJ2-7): DAGVTQSPTHLIKTRGQQVTLRCSPISGHKSVSWYQQVLGQGPQFIFQYYEKEERGRGNFPDRFSARQFPNYSSELNVNALLLGDSALYLCASSPYGGQGYEQYFGPGTRLTVT.

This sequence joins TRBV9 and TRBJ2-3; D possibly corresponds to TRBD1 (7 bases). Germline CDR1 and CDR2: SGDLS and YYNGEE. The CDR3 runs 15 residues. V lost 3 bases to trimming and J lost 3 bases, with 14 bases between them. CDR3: CASSGSTGRTDTQYF. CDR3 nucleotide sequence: TGTGCCAGCAGCGGGTCGACAGGGAGGACAGATACGCAGTATTTT. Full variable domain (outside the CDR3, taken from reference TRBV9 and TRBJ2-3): DSGVTQTPKHLITATGQRVTLRCSPRSGDLSVYWYQQSLDQGLQFLIQYYNGEERAKGNILERFSAQQFPDLHSELNLSSLELGDSALYFCASSGSTGRTDTQYFGPGTRLTVL.

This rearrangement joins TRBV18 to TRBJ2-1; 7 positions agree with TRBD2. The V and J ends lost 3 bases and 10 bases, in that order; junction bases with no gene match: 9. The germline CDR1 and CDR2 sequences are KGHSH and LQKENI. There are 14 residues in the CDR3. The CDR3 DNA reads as TGTGCCAGCTCACCGGGGGGGTCGGGCTTGGAGCAGTTCTTC. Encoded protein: CASSPGGSGLEQFF.

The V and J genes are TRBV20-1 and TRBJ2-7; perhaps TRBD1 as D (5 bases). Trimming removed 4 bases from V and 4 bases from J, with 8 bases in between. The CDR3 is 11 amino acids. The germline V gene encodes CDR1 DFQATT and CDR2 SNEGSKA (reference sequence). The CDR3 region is CSAKTAYEQYF. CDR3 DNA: TGCAGTGCTAAGACAGCGTACGAGCAGTACTTC.

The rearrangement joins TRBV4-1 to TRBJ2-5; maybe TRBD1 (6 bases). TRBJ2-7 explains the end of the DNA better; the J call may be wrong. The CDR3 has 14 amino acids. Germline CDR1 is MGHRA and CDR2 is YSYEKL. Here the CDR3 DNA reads TGCGCCAGCAGCCCATCACAGGGAAGCTACGAGCAGTACTTC. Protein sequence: CASSPSQGSYEQYF.

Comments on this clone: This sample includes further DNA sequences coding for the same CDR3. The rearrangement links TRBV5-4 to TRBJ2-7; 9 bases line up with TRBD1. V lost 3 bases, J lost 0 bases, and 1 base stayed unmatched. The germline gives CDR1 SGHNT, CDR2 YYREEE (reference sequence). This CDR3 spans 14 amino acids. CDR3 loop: CASSSGQGSYEQYF. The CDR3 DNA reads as TGTGCCAGCAGCTCGGGACAGGGCTCCTACGAGCAGTACTTC. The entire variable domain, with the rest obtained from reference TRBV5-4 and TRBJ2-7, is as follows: ETGVTQSPTHLIKTRGQQVTLRCSSQSGHNTVSWYQQALGQGPQFIFQYYREEENGRGNFPPRFSGLQFPNYSSELNVNALELDDSALYLCASSSGQGSYEQYFGPGTRLTVT.

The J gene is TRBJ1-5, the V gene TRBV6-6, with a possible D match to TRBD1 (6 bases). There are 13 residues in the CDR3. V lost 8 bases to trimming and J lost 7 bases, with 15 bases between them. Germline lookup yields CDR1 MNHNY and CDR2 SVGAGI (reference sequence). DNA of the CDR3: TGTGCCAGCGGGGGGGCCCCGGGGCAGCCCCAGCATTTT. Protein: CASGGAPGQPQHF.

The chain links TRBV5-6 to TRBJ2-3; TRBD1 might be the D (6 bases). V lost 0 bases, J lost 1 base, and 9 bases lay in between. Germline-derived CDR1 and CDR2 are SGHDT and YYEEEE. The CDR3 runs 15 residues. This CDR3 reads CASSLGSGGTDTQYF. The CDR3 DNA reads TGTGCCAGCAGCTTGGGATCAGGGGGCACAGATACGCAGTATTTT.

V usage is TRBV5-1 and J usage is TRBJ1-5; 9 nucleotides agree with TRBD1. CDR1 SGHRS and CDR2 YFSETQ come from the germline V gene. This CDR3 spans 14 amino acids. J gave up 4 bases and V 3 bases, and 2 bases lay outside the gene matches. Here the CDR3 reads CASSSGQGNQPQHF. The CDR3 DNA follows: TGCGCCAGCAGCTCGGGACAGGGAAATCAGCCCCAGCATTTT.

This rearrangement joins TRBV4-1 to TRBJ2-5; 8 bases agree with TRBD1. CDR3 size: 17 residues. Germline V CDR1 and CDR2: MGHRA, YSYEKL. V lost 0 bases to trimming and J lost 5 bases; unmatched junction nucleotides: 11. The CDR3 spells CASSQDQGARRGETQYF. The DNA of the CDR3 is TGCGCCAGCAGCCAAGATCAGGGGGCGAGGAGGGGGGAGACCCAGTACTTC.

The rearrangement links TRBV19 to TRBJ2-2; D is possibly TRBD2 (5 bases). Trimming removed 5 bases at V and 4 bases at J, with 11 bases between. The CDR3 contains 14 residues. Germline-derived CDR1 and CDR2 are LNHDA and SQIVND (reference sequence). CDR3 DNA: TGTGCCAGTAGTCCCCGGGGATCCACCGGGGAGCTGTTTTTT. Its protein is CASSPRGSTGELFF.

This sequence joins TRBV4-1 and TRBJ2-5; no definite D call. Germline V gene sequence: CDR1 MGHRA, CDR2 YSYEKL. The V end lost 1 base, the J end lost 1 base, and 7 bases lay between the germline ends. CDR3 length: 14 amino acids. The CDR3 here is CASSQVAIQETQYF. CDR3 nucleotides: TGCGCCAGCAGCCAAGTGGCCATCCAAGAGACCCAGTACTTC.

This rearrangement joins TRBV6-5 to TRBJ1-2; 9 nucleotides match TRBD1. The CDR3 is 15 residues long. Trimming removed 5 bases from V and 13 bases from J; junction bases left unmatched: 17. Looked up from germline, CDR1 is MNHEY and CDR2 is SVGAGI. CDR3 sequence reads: CASSRTKDRGFGFTF. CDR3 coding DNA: TGTGCCAGCAGTCGCACGAAAGACAGGGGGTTTGGGTTCACCTTC.